This TCR beta chain was sequenced in a study of cytomegalovirus exposure and HLA in healthy donors. Turning to the study itself: For the roughly 370 genotyped donors, approximately 83% fell within the Caucasian-associated ancestry cluster.

As regards this clone: As yet, its antigen is unknown.

Primers for the PCR totalled 60 Vbeta and 13 Jbeta. The repertoire was sequenced with immunoSEQ multiplex PCR; TCRdb's copy has only in-frame clones and lacks some. The table records about 160,000 clones, 84% of them present only once. General observations from the study: The dataset shows that most TCR sequences were rare, while some public TCRs occurred in many donors.

V was shortened by 4 bases and J by 1 base, with 15 bases between the two germline ends. CDR3 length: 16 residues. CDR1 and CDR2 (germline): MNHEY, SMNVEV (reference sequence). These donors counted as nominally healthy when sampled, but unrecorded immune exposures were likely. The genes are TRBV27 and TRBJ2-3; tentatively, D is TRBD2 (6 bases). The sequenced sample consisted of PBMCs. The sequence derives from a man between 50 and 59 years old in good health and CMV-seropositive. CDR3 residues: CASSSSPSAGTDTQYF. CDR3 bases: TGTGCCAGCAGTTCTTCACCTAGCGCAGGCACAGATACGCAGTATTTT.